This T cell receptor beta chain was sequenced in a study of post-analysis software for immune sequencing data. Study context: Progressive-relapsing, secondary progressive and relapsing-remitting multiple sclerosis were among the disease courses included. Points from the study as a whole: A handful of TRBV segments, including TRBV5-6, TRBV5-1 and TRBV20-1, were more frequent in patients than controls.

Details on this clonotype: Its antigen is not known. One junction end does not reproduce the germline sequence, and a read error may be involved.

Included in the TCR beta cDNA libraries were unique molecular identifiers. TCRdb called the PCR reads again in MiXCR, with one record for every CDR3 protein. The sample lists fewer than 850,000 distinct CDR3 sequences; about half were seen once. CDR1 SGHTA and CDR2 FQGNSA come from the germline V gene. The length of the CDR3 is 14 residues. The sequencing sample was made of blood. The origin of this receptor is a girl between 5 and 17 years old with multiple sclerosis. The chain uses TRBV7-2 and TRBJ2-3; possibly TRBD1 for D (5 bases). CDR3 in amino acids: CASRRTTSTDTQDF. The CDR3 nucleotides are TGTGCCAGCAGACGGACAACCAGCACAGATACGCAGGATTTT.